Below are 21 T cell receptor beta chains sequenced from a single sample in a study of brain T cells in children with intractable seizures. Profiling relied on immunoSEQ multiplex PCR, and the TCRdb table lists in-frame clones only, not all of them. The top ten clones hold approximately 5% of a sample with hundreds of thousands of clones, 93% of them seen once. Specified time point: blood from clinic visit 5 months post-surgery; TSC patient then seizure free. This sample comprised peripheral blood, obtained roughly 5 months after surgery. These TCRs come from a boy younger than two with tuberous sclerosis and intractable seizures.

This chain links TRBV28 with TRBJ2-3; D may be TRBD2 (5 bases). This CDR3 is 14 amino acids long. Between the trimmed V and J ends, which lost 8 bases and 0 bases, there was a span of 12 bases. Germline CDR1 MDHEN, CDR2 SYDVKM. In DNA form, the CDR3 reads TGTGCCAGCGCCACCCCGGGGAGCACAGATACGCAGTATTTT. Translation: CASATPGSTDTQYF.

V gene TRBV5-6 combines with J gene TRBJ2-2, with a possible D match to TRBD1 (5 bases). V was clipped by 0 bases and J by 5 bases, with 11 bases between them. The CDR3 runs 15 residues. Per germline, CDR1 SGHDT and CDR2 YYEEEE. The CDR3 here is CASSLELQGTGELFF. The CDR3 coding sequence is TGTGCCAGCAGCTTGGAGCTCCAGGGTACCGGGGAGCTGTTTTTT.

The rearrangement joins TRBV19 to TRBJ1-5; no firm D call. Trimming took 4 bases from V and 3 from J, leaving 7 bases between them. Germline V gene lookup returns CDR1 LNHDA and CDR2 SQIVND (reference sequence). The length of the CDR3 is 13 residues. The CDR3 region has the DNA TGTGCCAGTAGTAAGATCTACAATCAGCCCCAGCATTTT. As protein: CASSKIYNQPQHF.

The V call is TRBV7-9, the J call TRBJ2-3, with TRBD2 matching over 11 bases. V shed 4 bases and J 4 bases; nucleotides not matched to a gene: 7. Germline lookup yields CDR1 SEHNR and CDR2 FQNEAQ (reference sequence). The CDR3 is made up of 16 amino acids. CDR3 DNA: TGTGCCAGCAGCTCAGTAGCGGGAGGGCCAGCAGATACGCAGTATTTT. The encoded protein is CASSSVAGGPADTQYF. Full variable domain (missing parts from reference TRBV7-9 and TRBJ2-3): DTGVSQNPRHKITKRGQNVTFRCDPISEHNRLYWYRQTLGQGPEFLTYFQNEAQLEKSRLLSDRFSAERPKGSFSTLEIQRTEQGDSAMYLCASSSVAGGPADTQYFGPGTRLTVL.

Concerning this clone itself: The same CDR3 is also encoded by other DNA sequences in this sample. The chain links TRBV6-1 to TRBJ1-2, with D hard to call. Germline V gives CDR1 MNHNS, CDR2 SASEGT. The length of the CDR3 is 13 residues. Trimming left V 2 bases short and J 4 bases short, with 8 bases between. The CDR3 loop reads CASSERRLYGYTF. The DNA of the CDR3 is TGTGCCAGCAGTGAACGAAGGCTCTATGGCTACACCTTC.

There are a few counts of this clone. This sequence joins TRBV3-1 (or the pseudogene TRBV3-2) and TRBJ1-2; D uncertain. V was pared by 0 bases and J by 7 bases, with 12 bases between. The CDR3 is made up of 14 amino acids. The V gene's germline CDR1 is LGHDT and CDR2 YNNKEL (reference sequence). In nucleotides, the CDR3 is TGTGCCAGCAGCCAAGATTCCCAGAACCTTGGCTACACCTTC. Its protein product is CASSQDSQNLGYTF.

This clone was picked up one time. CDR3 nucleotide sequence: TGCGCCAGCAGTGAACAGACAGGTCGGTTGGCAGATACGCAGTATTTT. This gives the protein CASSEQTGRLADTQYF. The rearrangement links TRBV10-1 to TRBJ2-3, with D tentatively TRBD1 (6 bases). CDR3 length: 16 residues. Germline CDR1 reads WNHNN; CDR2 reads SYGVQD (reference sequence). V dropped 3 bases and J dropped 4 bases, with 17 bases sitting between them.

The chain couples TRBV19 to TRBJ2-7; unclear D gene. Between the trimmed V and J ends, which lost 3 bases and 6 bases, there was a span of 12 bases. CDR1 is LNHDA and CDR2 is SQIVND in the germline V gene (reference sequence). This CDR3 contains 13 residues. CDR3 DNA: TGTGCCAGTAGTATTGCGGCTAGACGCGAGCAGTACTTC. It codes for CASSIAARREQYF. The full variable domain, completed using reference TRBV19 and TRBJ2-7, is DGGITQSPKYLFRKEGQNVTLSCEQNLNHDAMYWYRQDPGQGLRLIYYSQIVNDFQKGDIAEGYSVSREKKESFPLTVTSAQKNPTAFYLCASSIAARREQYFGPGTRLTVT.

The V call is TRBV24-1, the J call TRBJ2-1; 9 nucleotides align to TRBD2. Germline V gene lookup returns CDR1 KGHDR and CDR2 SFDVKD. The V gene end was trimmed by 2 bases and the J gene end by 6 bases; junction bases not matched to a gene: 7. The CDR3 spans 16 residues. The CDR3 bases are TGTGCCACCAGTGATTCGTCCGGGACTAGCCGCAATGAGCAGTTCTTC. It translates to CATSDSSGTSRNEQFF.

The chain links TRBV19 to TRBJ1-5; maybe TRBD1 (6 bases). V was clipped by 6 bases and J by 0 bases, with 12 bases between them. This CDR3 comprises 15 residues. Germline-derived CDR1 and CDR2 are LNHDA and SQIVND (reference sequence). CDR3 protein: CASSTTGYSNQPQHF. DNA of the CDR3: TGTGCCAGTAGCACAACAGGGTATAGCAATCAGCCCCAGCATTTT.

This clone has a single count. The chain uses TRBV10-1 and TRBJ2-3; no clear D. The CDR3 is 14 amino acids. Germline V gene lookup returns CDR1 WNHNN and CDR2 SYGVQD (reference sequence). With 0 bases removed from V and 0 bases from J, the gap between germline ends came to 4 bases. CDR3 in DNA: TGCGCCAGCAGTGAGTCGCGGAGCACAGATACGCAGTATTTT. It codes for CASSESRSTDTQYF.

The chain is built from TRBV9 and TRBJ1-2; D is unresolved. The V gene lost 1 base and the J gene lost 5 bases, with 24 bases spanning the gap. The CDR3 has 18 amino acids. Per the germline V gene, CDR1 is SGDLS and CDR2 is YYNGEE. CDR3 sequence (DNA): TGTGCCAGCAGCGTAAGATCAGATAAGGCGACCCGGGGATATGGCTACACCTTC. This gives the protein CASSVRSDKATRGYGYTF.

The chain carries TRBV24-1 and TRBJ2-1, with 10 bases fitting TRBD1. The trim removed 7 bases at V and 5 bases at J, leaving 4 bases unmatched. The CDR3 is 14 amino acids. CDR1 is KGHDR and CDR2 is SFDVKD in the germline V gene. The CDR3 spells CATSLDRGDNEQFF. The DNA of the CDR3 is TGTGCCACCAGCCTGGACAGGGGGGACAATGAGCAGTTCTTC.

This sequence joins TRBV2 and TRBJ1-3; D gene uncertain. The CDR3 length is 15 residues. Trimming took off 6 bases at V and 0 bases at J, with 12 bases between the two ends. Looked up from germline, CDR1 is SNHLY and CDR2 is FYNNEI. The CDR3 nucleotides read TGTGCCAGCAGGATAGACGGTGGCTCTGGAAACACCATATATTTT. Protein: CASRIDGGSGNTIYF.

Regarding this clone: This CDR3 is also generated by other DNA sequences in the sample. The rearrangement uses TRBV20-1 and TRBJ1-2; D is ambiguous. V lost 6 bases, J lost 4 bases, and 3 bases lay in between. CDR1 is DFQATT and CDR2 is SNEGSKA in the germline V gene (reference sequence). The CDR3 sequence is 9 residues long. As DNA, the CDR3 is TGCAGTGCCCCCTATGGCTACACCTTC. Translating gives CSAPYGYTF.

In this sample, this clone turned up once. The chain uses TRBV7-9 and TRBJ2-1; TRBD2 agrees at 7 bases. V trimming: 2 bases; J trimming: 4 bases; junction bases outside the gene matches: 5. From germline, CDR1 is SEHNR and CDR2 FQNEAQ (reference sequence). The CDR3 loop spans 15 amino acids. The CDR3: CASSLKGLPYNEQFF. CDR3 sequence (DNA): TGTGCCAGCAGCTTAAAGGGACTACCATACAATGAGCAGTTCTTC.

The chain employs TRBV19 and TRBJ1-1; D remains ambiguous. Germline V gene lookup returns CDR1 LNHDA and CDR2 SQIVND (reference sequence). V lost 5 bases and J 6 bases, leaving 13 bases between the germline ends. This CDR3 spans 13 amino acids. For the CDR3, the DNA is TGTGCCAGTAGTGTATACGGAGTCTCTGAAGCTTTCTTT. Translating it yields CASSVYGVSEAFF.

This chain connects TRBV29-1 to TRBJ2-5; a weak D match, TRBD1 (6 bases). The CDR3 sequence is 15 residues long. CDR1 is SQVTM, CDR2 ANQGSEA, per germline. V lost 2 bases, J lost 6 bases, and 19 bases lay in between. Here the CDR3 DNA reads TGCAGCGTTGAAATGACAGGACCCTGGGGGAAGACCCAGTACTTC. It is translated as CSVEMTGPWGKTQYF.

The CDR3 reads CASSTTGGNGYTF. The CDR3 DNA follows: TGTGCCAGCAGCACGACAGGGGGGAACGGCTACACCTTC. The chain recombines TRBV7-9 with TRBJ1-2; the match to TRBD1 covers 9 bases. Germline V gene sequence: CDR1 SEHNR, CDR2 FQNEAQ (reference sequence). Trimming took 5 bases from V and 8 from J; bases not matched to a gene: 6. The CDR3 covers 13 residues.

The chain links TRBV27 to TRBJ2-5; D gene unclear. From germline, CDR1 is MNHEY and CDR2 SMNVEV (reference sequence). V shed 0 bases and J shed 5 bases, with 10 bases lying between them. The CDR3 loop spans 14 amino acids. CDR3 loop: CASSLSNGPETQYF. The CDR3 DNA reads as TGTGCCAGCAGTTTATCGAACGGCCCCGAGACCCAGTACTTC.

The V call is TRBV29-1, the J call TRBJ1-2, with D possibly TRBD1 on 6 matching bases. V shed 3 bases and J shed 6 bases, with 11 bases lying between them. The V gene's germline CDR1 is SQVTM and CDR2 ANQGSEA. This CDR3 has 12 residues. The CDR3 sequence is CSVDPGVDGYTF. The CDR3 bases are TGCAGCGTTGACCCAGGGGTTGATGGCTACACCTTC.